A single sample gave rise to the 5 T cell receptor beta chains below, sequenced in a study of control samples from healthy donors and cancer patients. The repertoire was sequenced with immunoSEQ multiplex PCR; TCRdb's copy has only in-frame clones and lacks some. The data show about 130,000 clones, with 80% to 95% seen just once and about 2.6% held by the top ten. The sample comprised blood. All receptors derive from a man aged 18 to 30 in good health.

This chain's CDR3 is CASSRSSGPFEAFF. The DNA for the CDR3 is TGCGCCAGCAGTCGGTCTTCAGGGCCCTTTGAAGCTTTCTTT. The chain links TRBV5-1 to TRBJ1-1; perhaps TRBD1 as D (5 bases). The V end lost 5 bases, the J end lost 7 bases, and 18 bases lay between the germline ends. Germline CDR1 is SGHRS and CDR2 is YFSETQ. The CDR3 is 14 amino acids. Together with reference TRBV5-1 and TRBJ1-1, the CDR3 gives the full variable domain: KAGVTQTPRYLIKTRGQQVTLSCSPISGHRSVSWYQQTPGQGLQFLFEYFSETQRNKGNFPGRFSGRQFSNSRSEMNVSTLELGDSALYLCASSRSSGPFEAFFGQGTRLTVV.

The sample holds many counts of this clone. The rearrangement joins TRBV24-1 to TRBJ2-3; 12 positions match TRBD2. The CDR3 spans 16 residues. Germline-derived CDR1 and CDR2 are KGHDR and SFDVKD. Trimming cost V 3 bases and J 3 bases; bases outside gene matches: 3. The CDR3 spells CATSDELAGGTDTQYF. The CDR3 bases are TGTGCCACCAGTGATGAACTAGCGGGAGGTACAGATACGCAGTATTTT.

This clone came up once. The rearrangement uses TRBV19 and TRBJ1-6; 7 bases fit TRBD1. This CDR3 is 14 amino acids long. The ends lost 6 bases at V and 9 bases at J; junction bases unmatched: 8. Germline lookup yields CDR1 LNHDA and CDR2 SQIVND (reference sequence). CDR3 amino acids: CASSTDRRGSPLHF. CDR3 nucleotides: TGTGCCAGTAGCACGGACAGGAGAGGTTCACCCCTCCACTTT.

The chain's CDR3 is CACGTGGAGELFF. CDR3 nucleotides: TGTGCCTGCGGGACAGGGGGCGCCGGGGAGCTGTTTTTT. This chain links TRBV2 with TRBJ2-2; 12 nucleotides line up with TRBD1. V lost 11 bases to trimming and J lost 6 bases; unmatched junction nucleotides: 4. Germline V lookup: CDR1 SNHLY, CDR2 FYNNEI. CDR3 length equals 13 residues.

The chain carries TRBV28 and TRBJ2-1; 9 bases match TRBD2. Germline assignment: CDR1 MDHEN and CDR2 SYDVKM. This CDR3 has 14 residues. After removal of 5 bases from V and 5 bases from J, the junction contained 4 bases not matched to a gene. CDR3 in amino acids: CASSQRGDDNEQFF. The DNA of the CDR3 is TGTGCCAGCAGTCAGCGGGGGGACGACAATGAGCAGTTCTTC.